The rows below give T cell receptor beta chains drawn from one sample of a study of T cells in Graves' hyperthyroidism and ophthalmopathy. TCRdb re-derived calls from the multiplex PCR reads in MiXCR, one entry per CDR3 protein. The sample has hundreds of thousands of distinct CDR3 sequences; 15% to 19% are singletons. The source material was blood. The source is a woman younger than 30 with Graves' hyperthyroidism that later progressed to Graves' ophthalmopathy. Both conserved end residues are part of each CDR3. The order of the fields is J gene, D gene, clone size, V gene, CDR3 DNA, CDR3 protein. A D gene is named only where the DNA matches it firmly. The listing skips clone size in some rows; elsewhere it reads once, few, many or a size class.

TRBJ1-3 - many TRBV28 TGTGCCAGCAGGGCTCCCGGGACATCTGGAAACACCATATATTTT CASRAPGTSGNTIYF
TRBJ1-4 - - TRBV4-1 TGCGCCAGCAGCCAGTTTGCAACTAATGAAAAACTGTTTTTT CASSQFATNEKLFF
TRBJ2-1 - many TRBV6-1 TGTGCCAGCAGGCGCAATGAGCAGTTCTTC CASRRNEQFF
TRBJ1-4 TRBD1 few TRBV12-3/TRBV12-4 TGTGCCAGCAGTCACGACAGGGGCCCGGATGAAAAACTGTTTTTT CASSHDRGPDEKLFF
TRBJ2-1 - many TRBV7-9 TGTGCTGCTAGTGAGTGGGCCCCGTTTGATGAGCAGTTCTTC CAASEWAPFDEQFF
TRBJ1-2 - many TRBV2 TGTGCCAGCAGTGAAGGCGGTCTCTATGGCTACACCTTC CASSEGGLYGYTF
TRBJ2-3 - many TRBV28 TGTGCCAGCAGGGACACACTTAGCGGAAGACAGTATTTT CASRDTLSGRQYF
TRBJ2-7 - many TRBV7-9 TGTGCCAGCAGCCCCTGGCAGGGCCACGAGCAGTACTTC CASSPWQGHEQYF
TRBJ2-4 - many TRBV28 TGTGCCAGCAGTTTTCCGGGCGGCTGGGGAAACATTCAGTACTTC CASSFPGGWGNIQYF
TRBJ2-7 TRBD1 many TRBV28 TGTGCCAGCAGGGGACAGGACTACGAGCAGTACTTC CASRGQDYEQYF
TRBJ1-5 - many TRBV12-3/TRBV12-4 TGTGCCAGCAGTCTCGCAGGAGCGGTCCGTCAGCCCCAGCATTTT CASSLAGAVRQPQHF
TRBJ1-5 - - TRBV2 TGTGCCAGCAGGGACGGACTTAGCAATCAGCCCCAGCATTTT CASRDGLSNQPQHF
TRBJ1-5 - - TRBV19 TGTGCCAGTAGTAGTCAGGGATTGGGTCAGCCCCAGCATTTT CASSSQGLGQPQHF
TRBJ2-3 - - TRBV6-1 TGTGCCAGCTCCGGGGGGCGAAGAACAGATACGCAGTATTTT CASSGGRRTDTQYF
TRBJ2-7 - few TRBV12-3/TRBV12-4 TGTGCCAGCAGTTTAGGTCAGGGTACCCACGAGCAGTACTTC CASSLGQGTHEQYF
TRBJ1-5 - many TRBV2 TGTGCCAGCAGTCAGCCCGGGGCGAGGGTAGCGGCCCAGCATTTT CASSQPGARVAAQHF
TRBJ2-3 TRBD1 few TRBV9 TGTGCCAGCAGCGCTTCAGGGGGTAAAGGGGCAGATACGCAGTATTTT CASSASGGKGADTQYF
TRBJ1-5 - - TRBV3-1 TGTGCCAGCAGCCAAGCAGGAGTCAATCAGCCCCAGCATTTT CASSQAGVNQPQHF
TRBJ2-4 - once TRBV13 TGTGCCAGCAGCTCGGTGACCGAAGTAGCCAAAAACATTCAGTACTTC CASSSVTEVAKNIQYF
TRBJ2-2 - few TRBV11-2 TGTGCCAGCAGCTTAGAGTGGTGGTTGGGTACTGTGACCGGGGAGCTGTTTTTT CASSLEWWLGTVTGELFF
TRBJ2-5 TRBD1 - TRBV20-1 TGCAGTGCTAGAGGGGACAGGAGCCAAGAGACCCAGTACTTC CSARGDRSQETQYF
TRBJ2-7 TRBD2 - TRBV4-1 TGCGCCAGCAGCCAACTTCTAGCGGGGCCTTACTCCTACGAGCAGTACTTC CASSQLLAGPYSYEQYF
TRBJ2-6 TRBD2 many TRBV6-5 TGTGCCAGCAGTTACTCGCCGAGACTAGCGGGAGGTGGGGCCAACGTCCTGACTTTC CASSYSPRLAGGGANVLTF
TRBJ2-7 - many TRBV20-1 TGCAGTGCTAGAGATCGCACGACGAGCTCCTACGAGCAGTACTTC CSARDRTTSSYEQYF
TRBJ1-1 - many TRBV28 TGTGCCAGCAGTCCCCCATGGGGCCAGGGAGCTTTCTTT CASSPPWGQGAFF
TRBJ2-6 TRBD1 many TRBV20-1 TGCAGTGCTAGAGTTCAGGGGGCGTCTGGGGCCAACGTCCTGACTTTC CSARVQGASGANVLTF
TRBJ2-4 TRBD1 - TRBV10-3 TGTGCCATTGGACAGGGGGCTCTAGCCAAAAACATTCAGTACTTC CAIGQGALAKNIQYF
TRBJ1-3 - many TRBV2 TGTGCCAGCACCAACCTCGGGGTATCTGGTAACACCATATATTTT CASTNLGVSGNTIYF
TRBJ2-1 TRBD2 many TRBV5-1 TGCGCCAGCAGCTCCGGGACTAGCGTACGTGAGCAGTTCTTC CASSSGTSVREQFF
TRBJ2-7 - - TRBV28 TGTGCCAGCAGTACACAGGGAGGACGCGAGCAGTACTTC CASSTQGGREQYF
TRBJ1-1 - - TRBV12-3/TRBV12-4 TGTGCCAGCAGTTTCGGGTCGGGCGTCTCGGGACTGATGCTTTGGTTT CASSFGSGVSGLMLWF
TRBJ2-2 TRBD2 many TRBV2 TGTGCCAGCAGAGGGACTAGCGGGAGGACCGGGGAGCTGTTTTTT CASRGTSGRTGELFF
TRBJ1-1 - few TRBV9 TGTGCCAGCGGGGTAGGGTCGAACACTGAAGCTTTCTTT CASGVGSNTEAFF
TRBJ2-7 - many TRBV6-2/TRBV6-3 TGTGCCAGCAGACATCCTAGGGGTACACTCAACGAGCAGTACTTC CASRHPRGTLNEQYF
TRBJ2-1 - many TRBV6-1 TGTGCCAGCAGTGCCTGGACGGATTACAATGAGCAGTTCTTC CASSAWTDYNEQFF
TRBJ2-1 TRBD2 many TRBV20-1 TGCAGTGCTAGAGTTGCGGGAGACTACAATGAGCAGTTCTTC CSARVAGDYNEQFF
TRBJ2-5 TRBD1 many TRBV29-1 TGCAGCGTTGAAGGGGACAGCCAAGAGACCCAGTACTTC CSVEGDSQETQYF
TRBJ1-2 - few TRBV10-3 TGTGCCATCAGTGAGGATATCCTCTATGGCTACACCTTC CAISEDILYGYTF
TRBJ2-2 TRBD1 few TRBV5-6 TGTGCCAGCAGCCTAATAAGGACAGGGGGTACCGGGGAGCTGTTTTTT CASSLIRTGGTGELFF
TRBJ1-4 TRBD1 - TRBV15 TGTGACACCAGCATCGGACAGGCAACTAATGAAAAACTGTTTTTT CDTSIGQATNEKLFF
TRBJ2-6 TRBD1 few TRBV6-2/TRBV6-3 TGTGCCAGCCGAACTTTTGACAGGGGAACTGGGGCCAACGTCCTGACTTTC CASRTFDRGTGANVLTF
TRBJ2-3 TRBD1 many TRBV6-4 TGTGCCAGCAGCTCCGGGACAGGGGGCACAGATACGCAGTATTTT CASSSGTGGTDTQYF
TRBJ2-1 - many TRBV11-2 TGTGCCAGCAGCTTATCAGAATTTGGGGCTTACAATGAGCAGTTCTTC CASSLSEFGAYNEQFF
TRBJ2-3 TRBD2 - TRBV12-3/TRBV12-4 TGTGCCAGCAGCCTCCGGGCGGGAGGGCGCGATACGCAGTATTTT CASSLRAGGRDTQYF
TRBJ2-2 TRBD2 once TRBV3-1 TGTGCCAGCAGCCAAGGAGCTAGCGGGAGGGCCTCCGGGGAGCTGTTTTTT CASSQGASGRASGELFF
TRBJ1-4 TRBD1 - TRBV20-1 TGCAGTGCCCGGCGCGACAGGGGGCTTTTTAATGAAAAACTGTTTTTT CSARRDRGLFNEKLFF
TRBJ2-7 TRBD1 few TRBV4-2 TGTGCCAGCAGCCAAAATGAGGGACAGGGGGCCTACGAGCAGTACTTC CASSQNEGQGAYEQYF
TRBJ2-1 TRBD1 - TRBV15 TGTGCCACCAGCAGAGGACAGGGGGCTTCCTACAATGAGCAGTTCTTC CATSRGQGASYNEQFF
TRBJ2-5 - - TRBV28 TGTGCCAGCAGTTTTTACTTTGCGTGGGGGCCCGGGAACCAGTACTTC CASSFYFAWGPGNQYF
TRBJ2-5 - many TRBV6-1 TGTGCCAGCAGTTGGTCTTCGGAAGAGACCCAGTACTTC CASSWSSEETQYF
TRBJ2-1 - - TRBV14 TGTGCCAGCGGTAATTCAGGGGTGTTCGAGCAGTTCTTC CASGNSGVFEQFF
TRBJ2-7 - - TRBV5-1 TGCGCCAGCAGCATTCCAGGCCGACACTACGAGCAGTACTTC CASSIPGRHYEQYF
TRBJ2-5 - - TRBV7-9 TGTGCCAGCAGCTCCATTGTCCAAGAGACCCAGTACTTC CASSSIVQETQYF
TRBJ2-1 - - TRBV27 TGTGCCAGCAGTTTGTCGCGGGCTAGCCTCGATGAGCAGTTCTTC CASSLSRASLDEQFF
TRBJ2-7 - - TRBV4-3 TGCGCCAGCAGCCAAGATCGCGGCGGCCAAGCCTACGAGCAGTACTTC CASSQDRGGQAYEQYF
TRBJ2-2 - - TRBV5-6 TGTGCCAGCAGCTTAGGTTGGCGGGACACCTATACGCCGAACACCGGGGAGCTGTTTTTT CASSLGWRDTYTPNTGELFF